Listed below are T cell receptor beta chains from one sample, sequenced in a study of cytomegalovirus exposure and HLA in healthy donors. Measured with immunoSEQ multiplex PCR; TCRdb has only the in-frame clones, and not every one. The sample records under 300,000 clones, roughly 90% being singletons. The material sequenced was PBMCs. Receptors were obtained from a man aged 35 to 55 in good health and CMV-seropositive. Each CDR3 is given with its conserved first and last residue. D genes are given only for firm matches. Rows may omit the clone size; those that give it use once, few, many or a size class.

cdr3_length: 13; j_call: TRBJ2-7; v_call: TRBV11-2; d_call: TRBD2; clone_size: .; cdr3_nt: TGTGCCAGCAGTCCAGCGGGGGGCTACGAGCAGTACTTC; cdr3_aa: CASSPAGGYEQYF
cdr3_length: 15; j_call: TRBJ2-7; v_call: TRBV18; d_call: TRBD1; clone_size: .; cdr3_nt: TGTGCCAGCTCACGAGCCTACAGGGGGCAAAACGAGCAGTACTTC; cdr3_aa: CASSRAYRGQNEQYF
cdr3_length: 13; j_call: TRBJ2-4; v_call: TRBV11-3; d_call: .; clone_size: .; cdr3_nt: TGTGCCAGCAGCGTGTCAGGGATAAACATTCAGTACTTC; cdr3_aa: CASSVSGINIQYF
cdr3_length: 20; j_call: TRBJ2-6; v_call: TRBV7-6; d_call: .; clone_size: .; cdr3_nt: TGTGCCAGCAGCTTAGCGATCGAGGGCCGAGCCGGCTCTGGGGCCAACGTCCTGACTTTC; cdr3_aa: CASSLAIEGRAGSGANVLTF
cdr3_length: 14; j_call: TRBJ2-7; v_call: TRBV6-6; d_call: TRBD2; clone_size: .; cdr3_nt: TGTGCCAGCAGCGAGCGGGGGGGATACTACGAGCAGTACTTC; cdr3_aa: CASSERGGYYEQYF
cdr3_length: 14; j_call: TRBJ1-1; v_call: TRBV7-9; d_call: .; clone_size: .; cdr3_nt: TGTGCCAGCAGCCAGCTGGACAGGAACACTGAAGCTTTCTTT; cdr3_aa: CASSQLDRNTEAFF
cdr3_length: 15; j_call: TRBJ2-7; v_call: TRBV6-1; d_call: TRBD1; clone_size: .; cdr3_nt: TGTGCCAGCAGTGAATGGGGACAGGGGGACTACGAGCAGTACTTC; cdr3_aa: CASSEWGQGDYEQYF
cdr3_length: 16; j_call: TRBJ2-7; v_call: TRBV5-1; d_call: .; clone_size: .; cdr3_nt: TGCGCCAGCAGCTTAAGGGGCAGGGATCGTGCCTACGAGCAGTACTTC; cdr3_aa: CASSLRGRDRAYEQYF
cdr3_length: 14; j_call: TRBJ2-1; v_call: TRBV10-3; d_call: .; clone_size: .; cdr3_nt: TGTGCCATCAGTGAGCCAAGTACCGGGTCCAGCGAGTTCTTC; cdr3_aa: CAISEPSTGSSEFF
cdr3_length: 13; j_call: TRBJ2-5; v_call: TRBV9; d_call: .; clone_size: .; cdr3_nt: TGTGCCAGCAGCGTAAAGCTCGCGGAGACCCAGTACTTC; cdr3_aa: CASSVKLAETQYF
cdr3_length: 14; j_call: TRBJ2-7; v_call: TRBV4-1; d_call: .; clone_size: .; cdr3_nt: TGCGCCAGCAGCCCCCCAGGGAATTGGTACGAGCAGTACTTC; cdr3_aa: CASSPPGNWYEQYF
cdr3_length: 15; j_call: TRBJ2-5; v_call: TRBV4-1; d_call: .; clone_size: .; cdr3_nt: TGCGCCAGCAGCCAAGTGGAGGGAGGACTAGAGACCCAGTACTTC; cdr3_aa: CASSQVEGGLETQYF
cdr3_length: 13; j_call: TRBJ2-1; v_call: TRBV6-6; d_call: TRBD1; clone_size: few; cdr3_nt: TGTGCCAGCAGCAGACAGGGAAGAAATGAGCAGTTCTTC; cdr3_aa: CASSRQGRNEQFF
cdr3_length: 16; j_call: TRBJ2-7; v_call: TRBV29-1; d_call: TRBD2; clone_size: .; cdr3_nt: TGCAGCGTTCAGACCTTGACTAGCGGGAACTCCTACGAGCAGTACTTC; cdr3_aa: CSVQTLTSGNSYEQYF
cdr3_length: 15; j_call: TRBJ2-1; v_call: TRBV7-9; d_call: TRBD2; clone_size: few; cdr3_nt: TGTGCCAGCAGCCCTAGCGGGAGCTCCTACAATGAGCAGTTCTTC; cdr3_aa: CASSPSGSSYNEQFF
cdr3_length: 14; j_call: TRBJ2-5; v_call: TRBV7-2; d_call: .; clone_size: .; cdr3_nt: TGTGCCAGCAGCCCCCGGACAGACCAAGAGACCCAGTACTTC; cdr3_aa: CASSPRTDQETQYF
cdr3_length: 15; j_call: TRBJ2-1; v_call: TRBV9; d_call: TRBD2; clone_size: once; cdr3_nt: TGTGCCAGCAGCTCTGAGGGGAGGGCCGGCAATGAGCAGTTCTTC; cdr3_aa: CASSSEGRAGNEQFF
cdr3_length: 16; j_call: TRBJ2-2; v_call: TRBV27; d_call: TRBD2; clone_size: once; cdr3_nt: TGTGCCAGCAGTTTATCGAGGACTAGGCGCACCGGGGAGCTGTTTTTT; cdr3_aa: CASSLSRTRRTGELFF
cdr3_length: 16; j_call: TRBJ1-2; v_call: TRBV6-6; d_call: TRBD1; clone_size: .; cdr3_nt: TGTGCCAGCACCCAAACGAAGACAGGGAATAACTATGGCTACACCTTC; cdr3_aa: CASTQTKTGNNYGYTF
cdr3_length: 16; j_call: TRBJ2-2; v_call: TRBV5-5; d_call: .; clone_size: .; cdr3_nt: TGTGCCAGCAGCTTGTTCGGGGGAGTGAACACCGGGGAGCTGTTTTTT; cdr3_aa: CASSLFGGVNTGELFF
cdr3_length: 15; j_call: TRBJ2-7; v_call: TRBV6-1; d_call: TRBD1; clone_size: .; cdr3_nt: TGTGCCAGCAGTGAGTGGACAGGACCCTCCTACGAGCAGTACTTC; cdr3_aa: CASSEWTGPSYEQYF
cdr3_length: 14; j_call: TRBJ2-7; v_call: TRBV27; d_call: .; clone_size: .; cdr3_nt: TGTGCCAGCAGTTTAGGACGCGGGTACTACGAGCAGTACTTC; cdr3_aa: CASSLGRGYYEQYF
cdr3_length: 15; j_call: TRBJ2-7; v_call: TRBV10-3; d_call: TRBD1; clone_size: .; cdr3_nt: TGTGCCATCAGTGGCCCGGACAGGCCATCCTACGAGCAGTACTTC; cdr3_aa: CAISGPDRPSYEQYF
cdr3_length: 13; j_call: TRBJ2-3; v_call: TRBV7-8; d_call: TRBD1; clone_size: .; cdr3_nt: TGTGCCAGCAGCCAGACAGGGGCAGATACGCAGTATTTT; cdr3_aa: CASSQTGADTQYF
cdr3_length: 18; j_call: TRBJ1-1; v_call: TRBV7-9; d_call: .; clone_size: .; cdr3_nt: TGTGCCAGCAGCGCTCACACAGGAACCCCTATTATGAACACTGAAGCTTTCTTT; cdr3_aa: CASSAHTGTPIMNTEAFF
cdr3_length: 14; j_call: TRBJ1-1; v_call: TRBV7-6; d_call: .; clone_size: .; cdr3_nt: TGTGCCAGCAGCTTAGCGGCACGGAACACTGAAGCTTTCTTT; cdr3_aa: CASSLAARNTEAFF
cdr3_length: 16; j_call: TRBJ2-1; v_call: TRBV5-1; d_call: .; clone_size: .; cdr3_nt: TGCGCCAGCAGCTTGGAACAGGCAAGCTCCTACAATGAGCAGTTCTTC; cdr3_aa: CASSLEQASSYNEQFF
cdr3_length: 15; j_call: TRBJ2-7; v_call: TRBV6-1; d_call: TRBD2; clone_size: .; cdr3_nt: TGTGCCAGCAGACTACTAGCGGAGCCGGCCTACGAGCAGTACTTC; cdr3_aa: CASRLLAEPAYEQYF
cdr3_length: 18; j_call: TRBJ2-6; v_call: TRBV28; d_call: TRBD2; clone_size: .; cdr3_nt: TGTGCCAGCAGTTTATGGCTAGCGGGAGGCTCCGGGGCCAACGTCCTGACTTTC; cdr3_aa: CASSLWLAGGSGANVLTF
cdr3_length: 16; j_call: TRBJ1-3; v_call: TRBV6-5; d_call: TRBD1; clone_size: .; cdr3_nt: TGTGCCAGCAGTTACCAGACAGGGGGCTCGGGAAACACCATATATTTT; cdr3_aa: CASSYQTGGSGNTIYF
cdr3_length: 12; j_call: TRBJ2-1; v_call: TRBV7-9; d_call: .; clone_size: .; cdr3_nt: TGTTCCAGCAGCTTAAGCGGAGATGAGCAGTTCTTC; cdr3_aa: CSSSLSGDEQFF
cdr3_length: 16; j_call: TRBJ2-1; v_call: TRBV19; d_call: TRBD1; clone_size: .; cdr3_nt: TGTGCCAGTAGTATTATGGGGACAGGGATCTACAATGAGCAGTTCTTC; cdr3_aa: CASSIMGTGIYNEQFF
cdr3_length: 15; j_call: TRBJ2-7; v_call: TRBV18; d_call: .; clone_size: .; cdr3_nt: TGTGCCAGCTCAGCCGGGGAGGTTCCAACCCACGAGCAGTACTTC; cdr3_aa: CASSAGEVPTHEQYF
cdr3_length: 15; j_call: TRBJ2-5; v_call: TRBV5-1; d_call: TRBD2; clone_size: .; cdr3_nt: TGCGCCAGCAGCTCGGGACTAGCGGGGAAAGAGACCCAGTACTTC; cdr3_aa: CASSSGLAGKETQYF
cdr3_length: 14; j_call: TRBJ2-7; v_call: TRBV9; d_call: TRBD2; clone_size: .; cdr3_nt: TGTGCCAGCAGCGTAGCGGCGGGAGCGTACGAGCAGTACTTC; cdr3_aa: CASSVAAGAYEQYF
cdr3_length: 15; j_call: TRBJ2-4; v_call: TRBV28; d_call: .; clone_size: .; cdr3_nt: TGTGCCAGCAGTTCAGCTGTCTCTCTAGCGAACATTCAGTACTTC; cdr3_aa: CASSSAVSLANIQYF
cdr3_length: 12; j_call: TRBJ2-2; v_call: TRBV5-4; d_call: .; clone_size: .; cdr3_nt: TGTGCCAGCAGCTTCGAGGGCGGGGAGCTGTTTTTT; cdr3_aa: CASSFEGGELFF
cdr3_length: 13; j_call: TRBJ1-1; v_call: TRBV7-6; d_call: TRBD1; clone_size: .; cdr3_nt: TGTGCCAGCAGCTTAGTGAAGGGGGCGGGAGCTTTCTTT; cdr3_aa: CASSLVKGAGAFF
cdr3_length: 14; j_call: TRBJ2-7; v_call: TRBV28; d_call: .; clone_size: .; cdr3_nt: TGTGCCAGCAGACTAGGGGGAAGCTCCTACGAGCAGTACTTC; cdr3_aa: CASRLGGSSYEQYF
cdr3_length: 17; j_call: TRBJ2-1; v_call: TRBV5-4; d_call: TRBD2; clone_size: .; cdr3_nt: TGTGCCAGCAGCCCGAAGACACTAGCGGGGCAGTACAATGAGCAGTTCTTC; cdr3_aa: CASSPKTLAGQYNEQFF
cdr3_length: 12; j_call: TRBJ1-1; v_call: TRBV7-9; d_call: .; clone_size: .; cdr3_nt: TGTTCCAGCAGCCCATCGGGCGGGGAAGCTTTCTTT; cdr3_aa: CSSSPSGGEAFF
cdr3_length: 16; j_call: TRBJ2-1; v_call: TRBV7-6; d_call: TRBD1; clone_size: .; cdr3_nt: TGTGCCAGCAGCGCCGCCGGGACAGGGAATCACAATGAGCAGTTCTTC; cdr3_aa: CASSAAGTGNHNEQFF
cdr3_length: 16; j_call: TRBJ2-1; v_call: TRBV30; d_call: TRBD2; clone_size: once; cdr3_nt: TGTGCCTGGAGGAAAGCGGGGCGGACCGTTTACAATGAGCAGTTCTTC; cdr3_aa: CAWRKAGRTVYNEQFF
cdr3_length: 14; j_call: TRBJ2-7; v_call: TRBV19; d_call: .; clone_size: .; cdr3_nt: TGTGCCAGTTTAATAACGGGGGACGTCTACGAGCAGTACTTC; cdr3_aa: CASLITGDVYEQYF
cdr3_length: 13; j_call: TRBJ2-7; v_call: TRBV6-1; d_call: .; clone_size: .; cdr3_nt: TGTGCCAGCAGTGATCGCTACCTTTACGAGCAGTACTTC; cdr3_aa: CASSDRYLYEQYF
cdr3_length: 17; j_call: TRBJ2-2; v_call: TRBV27; d_call: TRBD2; clone_size: .; cdr3_nt: TGTGCCAGCAGTTCGACTAGCGGGAGGGCCCAGACCGGGGAGCTGTTTTTT; cdr3_aa: CASSSTSGRAQTGELFF